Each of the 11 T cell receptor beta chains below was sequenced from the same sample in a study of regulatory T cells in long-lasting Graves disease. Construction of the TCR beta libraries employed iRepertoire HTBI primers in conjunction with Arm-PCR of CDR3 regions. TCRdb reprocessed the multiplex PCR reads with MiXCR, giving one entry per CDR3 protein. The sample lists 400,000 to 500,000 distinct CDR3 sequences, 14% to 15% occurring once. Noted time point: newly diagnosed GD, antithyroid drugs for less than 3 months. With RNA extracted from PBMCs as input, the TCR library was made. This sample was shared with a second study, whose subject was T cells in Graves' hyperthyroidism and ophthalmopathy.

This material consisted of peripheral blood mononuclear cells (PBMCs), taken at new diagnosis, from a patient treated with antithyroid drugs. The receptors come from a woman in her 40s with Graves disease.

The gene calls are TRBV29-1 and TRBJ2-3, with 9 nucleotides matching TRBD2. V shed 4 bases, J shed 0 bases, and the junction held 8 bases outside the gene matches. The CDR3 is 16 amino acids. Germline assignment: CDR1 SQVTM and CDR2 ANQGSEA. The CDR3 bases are TGCAGCGTTGGGCTAGCGGGGAGTTCTAGCACAGATACGCAGTATTTT. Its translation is CSVGLAGSSSTDTQYF.

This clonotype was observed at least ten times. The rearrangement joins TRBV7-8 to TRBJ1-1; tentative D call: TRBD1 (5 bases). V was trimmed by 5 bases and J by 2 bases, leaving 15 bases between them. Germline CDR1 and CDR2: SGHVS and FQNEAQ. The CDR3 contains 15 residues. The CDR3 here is CASSPGRRVNTEAFF. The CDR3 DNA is TGTGCCAGCAGCCCAGGGAGGAGGGTTAACACTGAAGCTTTCTTT. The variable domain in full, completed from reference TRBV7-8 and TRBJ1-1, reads GAGVSQSPRYKVAKRGQDVALRCDPISGHVSLFWYQQALGQGPEFLTYFQNEAQLDKSGLPSDRFFAERPEGSVSTLKIQRTQQEDSAVYLCASSPGRRVNTEAFFGQGTRLTVV.

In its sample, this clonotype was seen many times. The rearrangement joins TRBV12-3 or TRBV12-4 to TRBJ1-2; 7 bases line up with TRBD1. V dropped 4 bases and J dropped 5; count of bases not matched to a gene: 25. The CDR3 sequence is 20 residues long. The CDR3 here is CASSSYFPEGAMGFRYGYTF. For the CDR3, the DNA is TGTGCCAGCAGTTCCTACTTCCCAGAGGGGGCAATGGGCTTTAGGTATGGCTACACCTTC.

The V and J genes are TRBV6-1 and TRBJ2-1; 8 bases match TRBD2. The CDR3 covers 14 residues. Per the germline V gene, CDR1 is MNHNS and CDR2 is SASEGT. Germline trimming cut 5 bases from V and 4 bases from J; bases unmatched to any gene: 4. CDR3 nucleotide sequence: TGTGCCAGCAGTTCGGGAGGGTTATACAATGAGCAGTTCTTC. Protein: CASSSGGLYNEQFF.

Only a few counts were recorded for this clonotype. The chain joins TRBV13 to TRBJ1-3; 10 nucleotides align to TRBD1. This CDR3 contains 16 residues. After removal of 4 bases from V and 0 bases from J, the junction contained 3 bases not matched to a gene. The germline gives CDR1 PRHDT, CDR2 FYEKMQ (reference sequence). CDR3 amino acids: CASSWGQGISGNTIYF. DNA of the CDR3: TGTGCCAGCAGCTGGGGACAGGGGATCTCTGGAAACACCATATATTTT.

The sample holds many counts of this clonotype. The CDR3 nucleotides are TGTGCCAGCAGCTTAGATCAGGGGGCGATCACCGGGGAGCTGTTTTTT. The encoded protein is CASSLDQGAITGELFF. The rearrangement uses TRBV7-2 and TRBJ2-2, with 8 bases aligning to TRBD1. Germline CDR1 reads SGHTA; CDR2 reads FQGNSA. CDR3 length: 16 amino acids. The junction had 5 bases not matched to a gene; V was cut back by 1 base and J by 4 bases.

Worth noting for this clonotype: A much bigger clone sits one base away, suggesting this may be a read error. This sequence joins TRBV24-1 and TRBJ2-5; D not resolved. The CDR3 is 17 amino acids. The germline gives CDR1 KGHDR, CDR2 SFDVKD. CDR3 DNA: TGTGCCACCAGTGATTTCGTTCCCAAGGCCGTCCAAGAGGCCCAGTACTTC. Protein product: CATSDFVPKAVQEAQYF.

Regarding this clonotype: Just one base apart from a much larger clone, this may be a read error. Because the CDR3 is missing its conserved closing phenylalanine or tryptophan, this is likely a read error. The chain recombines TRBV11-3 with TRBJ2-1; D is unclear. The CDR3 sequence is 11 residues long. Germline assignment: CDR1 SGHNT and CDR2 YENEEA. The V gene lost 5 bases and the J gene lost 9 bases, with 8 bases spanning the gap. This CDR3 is CASSPSREQFL. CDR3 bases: TGTGCCAGCAGCCCGTCTCGTGAGCAGTTCTTG.

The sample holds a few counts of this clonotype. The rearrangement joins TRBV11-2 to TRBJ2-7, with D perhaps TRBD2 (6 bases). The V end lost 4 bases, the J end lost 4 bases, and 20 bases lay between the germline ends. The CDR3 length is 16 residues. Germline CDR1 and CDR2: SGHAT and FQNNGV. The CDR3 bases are TGTGCCAGCAGCTCCGACGGGCTAGCTGCGGGGTACGAGCAGTACTTC. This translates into CASSSDGLAAGYEQYF.

The CDR3: CASSYSGGNNEKLFF. The DNA for the CDR3 is TGTGCCAGCAGTTACTCGGGAGGGAATAATGAAAAACTGTTTTTT. This chain uses TRBV6-5 with TRBJ1-4; D is unresolved. V was pared by 0 bases and J by 4 bases, with 9 bases between. This CDR3 comprises 15 residues. CDR1 MNHEY and CDR2 SVGAGI come from the germline V gene.

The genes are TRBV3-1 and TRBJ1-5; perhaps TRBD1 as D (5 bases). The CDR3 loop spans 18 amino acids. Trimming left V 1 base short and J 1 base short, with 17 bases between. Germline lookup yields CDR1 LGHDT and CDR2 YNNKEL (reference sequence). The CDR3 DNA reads TGTGCCAGCAGCCAAGGGCAGGGCATTCGAGGGAGCAATCAGCCCCAGCATTTT. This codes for CASSQGQGIRGSNQPQHF.